Here is one TCR beta chain with its context. This specimen comes from a study of blood T cell repertoires in COVID-19. Study background: PBMCs, B-cell-depleted T cells, or T cells provided the cDNA or gDNA that made up the material.

Germline lookup yields CDR1 WSHSY and CDR2 SAAADI. The CDR3 totals 15 residues. V dropped 11 bases and J dropped 8; count of bases not matched to a gene: 10. Measured with immunoSEQ multiplex PCR; TCRdb has only the in-frame clones, and not every one. This sample has over 120,000 clones, with roughly 89% found just once. This TCR came from a woman aged 50 to 60 with acute or convalescent COVID-19. The sample was peripheral blood. This chain links TRBV10-2 with TRBJ2-1; 15 nucleotides match TRBD2. The CDR3 region is CASEGLAGGGDEQFF. CDR3 coding DNA: TGCGCCTCCGAGGGACTAGCGGGGGGCGGGGATGAGCAGTTCTTC.